This T cell receptor (beta chain) derives from a study of identical twins. TCRdb analysed the 5' RACE reads with MiXCR anew, one entry per CDR3 protein. Among 640,000 or so distinct CDR3 sequences listed, approximately 6.1% were seen once. V was clipped by 8 bases and J by 6 bases; unmatched bases: 10. Per germline, CDR1 LGHDT and CDR2 YNNKEL (reference sequence). The CDR3 has 14 residues. General study results and limits: A lower insertion count was a feature of abundant cord blood beta clonotypes, with no such feature in memory repertoires. Beta out-of-frame sequences showed weaker excess twin sharing.

This clonotype was counted at least ten times. Its target is unknown. This TCR was sampled from a man between 18 and 35 years old in good health. The V and J genes are TRBV3-1 and TRBJ2-7, with TRBD2 matching 10 bases. Sequencing was carried out using naive T cells sorted from blood. Written as DNA, the CDR3 is TGTGCCAGCCGGGGGACTAGCGAACCCCTCGAGCAGTACTTC. This sequence encodes CASRGTSEPLEQYF.